This T cell receptor (beta chain) was documented in a study of cytomegalovirus exposure and HLA in healthy donors. General observations from the study: Investigators reported about 160 TCR beta chains as tied to cytomegalovirus.

The repertoire was sequenced with immunoSEQ multiplex PCR; TCRdb's copy has only in-frame clones and lacks some. The table lists over 150,000 clones, roughly 90% of them singletons. From germline, CDR1 is LGHNA and CDR2 YNFKEQ. With 0 bases removed from V and 6 bases from J, the gap between germline ends came to 11 bases. The CDR3 runs 15 residues. About this clone itself: Its antigen is unknown.

The chain carries TRBV4-2 and TRBJ1-4, with D unresolved. The sample was PBMCs. The sequence derives from a young man in good health and CMV-seropositive. Written as DNA, the CDR3 is TGTGCCAGCAGCCAAGACCACAGTACGCATGAAAAACTGTTTTTT. Translated, it gives CASSQDHSTHEKLFF.